The rows below give T cell receptor beta chains drawn from one sample of a study of blood T cell repertoires in COVID-19. The data were produced by immunoSEQ multiplex PCR, yet TCRdb's version contains in-frame clones alone and is incomplete. Of about 48,000 clones listed, approximately 80% are singletons. Specimen: peripheral blood. The receptors come from a man between 65 and 80 years old with acute or convalescent COVID-19. The CDR3 runs from the conserved cysteine through the conserved F or W. A D gene is named only where the DNA matches it firmly. Only part of the rows carry a size: once, few, many, or a class if the clone is expanded.

>-|TRBJ1-6|-|TRBV18
TGTGCCAGCTCCCCCAAGTACCAGGATAATTCACCCCTCCACTTT
CASSPKYQDNSPLHF
>-|TRBJ2-5|-|TRBV6-2/TRBV6-3
TGTGCCAGCAGTTACCTTAGCGGAGAAGAGACCCAGTACTTC
CASSYLSGEETQYF
>-|TRBJ2-3|-|TRBV6-5
TGTGCCAGCAGTTACATAAGAGAGTCAGATACGCAGTATTTT
CASSYIRESDTQYF
>-|TRBJ1-4|-|TRBV7-2
TGTGCCAGCAGCTTAGCCCGGGAGGAAAAACTGTTTTTT
CASSLAREEKLFF
>-|TRBJ1-3|-|TRBV7-2
TGTGCCAGCAGCTTAAGCGGGGAACCTAGGCTCTCTGGAAACACCATATATTTT
CASSLSGEPRLSGNTIYF
>-|TRBJ1-5|-|TRBV5-1
TGCGCCAGCAGCCCGGATGGTACGGGGTATAGCAATCAGCCCCAGCATTTT
CASSPDGTGYSNQPQHF
>-|TRBJ2-2|-|TRBV7-3
TGTGCCAGCAGCGCGAACAGGGCCGGGGAGCTGTTTTTT
CASSANRAGELFF
>-|TRBJ2-1|-|TRBV19
TGTGCCAGTACCCCCGGTGTAGCCGGGAACAATGAGCAGTTCTTC
CASTPGVAGNNEQFF
>-|TRBJ2-6|-|TRBV2
TGTGCCAGCAGTGTCCTCTCTGGGGCCAACGTCCTGACTTTC
CASSVLSGANVLTF
>-|TRBJ1-1|TRBD1|TRBV7-3
TGTGCCAGCAGCTCACAGGGGCCGGTGAACACTGAAGCTTTCTTT
CASSSQGPVNTEAFF
>-|TRBJ2-7|-|TRBV6-2/TRBV6-3
TGTGCCAGCAGTTCCGAGGCTTACGAGCAGTACTTC
CASSSEAYEQYF
>-|TRBJ2-1|-|TRBV5-1
TGCGCCAGCAGCTTGATGGTGAGCTCCTACAATGAGCAGTTCTTC
CASSLMVSSYNEQFF
>-|TRBJ2-2|TRBD2|TRBV19
TGTGCCAGTAGTATAGATTGGGCAGCGGGAGAGAACACCGGGGAGCTGTTTTTT
CASSIDWAAGENTGELFF
>-|TRBJ2-1|TRBD1|TRBV2
TGTGCCGGCAGCCGGGACAGGGGCGATGAGCAGTTCTTC
CAGSRDRGDEQFF
>once|TRBJ2-5|-|TRBV5-1
TGCGCCAGCAGCATTGGGGGCGGGAGCGTCAAAGAGACCCAGTACTTC
CASSIGGGSVKETQYF
>-|TRBJ1-4|TRBD1|TRBV6-6
TGTGCCAGCAGTTACTCAAAGTCAGGGGGTGAAAAACTGTTTTTT
CASSYSKSGGEKLFF
>few|TRBJ1-1|-|TRBV10-3
TGTGCCATCAGTGAGTCTGAGGGTAGCTCTGAAGCTTTCTTT
CAISESEGSSEAFF
>once|TRBJ2-1|-|TRBV27
TGTGCCAGCAGCCCCTGGAGGGGTGCCTACAATGAGCAGTTCTTC
CASSPWRGAYNEQFF